This TCR beta chain comes out of a study of T cells in Graves' hyperthyroidism and ophthalmopathy. Regarding the study as a whole: Most thyroid clonotypes expanded above 0.001 appeared in blood too. Using 13 V-J features, a model discriminated ophthalmopathy from stable hyperthyroidism. Ophthalmopathy was predicted by the model a median of approximately 6.6 months ahead of onset.

TCR beta CDR3 regions were amplified from RNA transcripts. HTBI primers were the set used in a first-round RT-PCR of the TCR CDR3. One entry per CDR3 protein, called by TCRdb with MiXCR from the multiplex PCR reads. The sample has about 530,000 distinct CDR3 sequences; 17% are singletons. V was pared by 5 bases and J by 0 bases, with 11 bases of the junction left unmatched. Germline V gives CDR1 LNHDA, CDR2 SQIVND (reference sequence). The CDR3 sequence is 18 residues long. A patient was excluded if there was uncontrolled infection, other autoimmune disease, pregnancy or lactation. With regard to this clonotype: Its antigen remains unidentified.

What was sequenced was blood. The sequence came from a woman aged 18-29 years with Graves' ophthalmopathy. This chain connects TRBV19 to TRBJ1-5; 9 positions match TRBD1. The CDR3, as DNA: TGTGCCAGTAGTTGGGCCGGGACAGGGATGAATAGCAATCAGCCCCAGCATTTT. Protein product: CASSWAGTGMNSNQPQHF. Variable domain in full (rest from reference TRBV19 and TRBJ1-5): DGGITQSPKYLFRKEGQNVTLSCEQNLNHDAMYWYRQDPGQGLRLIYYSQIVNDFQKGDIAEGYSVSREKKESFPLTVTSAQKNPTAFYLCASSWAGTGMNSNQPQHFGDGTRLSIL.